Listed here are 28 T cell receptor beta chains from one sample, sequenced in a study of blood T cell repertoires in COVID-19. Here immunoSEQ multiplex PCR was the method, and the copy in TCRdb shows in-frame clones only, minus some. Here the sample spans roughly 120,000 clones, more than 75% being singletons. The sample was peripheral blood. Receptor source: a man between 60 and 75 years old with acute or convalescent COVID-19.

V usage is TRBV7-2 and J usage is TRBJ2-7, with D possibly matching TRBD2 (6 bases). The V and J ends lost 4 bases and 0 bases respectively, with 16 bases between them. The CDR3 is made up of 16 amino acids. CDR1 and CDR2 (germline): SGHTA, FQGNSA. CDR3 sequence: CASSSVRSGSSYEQYF. CDR3 DNA sequence: TGTGCCAGCAGCTCCGTCCGTAGCGGAAGCTCCTACGAGCAGTACTTC. The full variable domain, rest sourced from reference TRBV7-2 and TRBJ2-7, is GAGVSQSPSNKVTEKGKDVELRCDPISGHTALYWYRQSLGQGLEFLIYFQGNSAPDKSGLPSDRFSAERTGGSVSTLTIQRTQQEDSAVYLCASSSVRSGSSYEQYFGPGTRLTVT.

This clone was detected only a few times. This sequence joins TRBV10-3 and TRBJ2-2; a possible D gene is TRBD1 (6 bases). CDR1 and CDR2 (germline): ENHRY, SYGVKD. V was pared by 10 bases and J by 1 base, with 19 bases between. This CDR3 has 16 residues. CDR3 region: CATTTPGTRNTGELFF. In DNA, the CDR3 is TGTGCCACCACTACCCCCGGGACAAGGAACACCGGGGAGCTGTTTTTT.

This clone occurred a few times. The gene calls are TRBV7-9 and TRBJ1-3; TRBD1 aligns across 7 bases. J gave up 4 bases and V 0 bases, and 6 bases lay outside the gene matches. Germline-derived CDR1 and CDR2 are SEHNR and FQNEAQ (reference sequence). The CDR3 is made up of 16 amino acids. The DNA of the CDR3 is TGTGCCAGCAGCTTAGCGGAGGGGGCGCAAGGAAACACCATATATTTT. Translating gives CASSLAEGAQGNTIYF. The full variable domain, in which reference TRBV7-9 and TRBJ1-3 provide the parts outside the CDR3, is DTGVSQNPRHKITKRGQNVTFRCDPISEHNRLYWYRQTLGQGPEFLTYFQNEAQLEKSRLLSDRFSAERPKGSFSTLEIQRTEQGDSAMYLCASSLAEGAQGNTIYFGEGSWLTVV.

J is TRBJ2-1 and V is TRBV7-6, with 11 positions matching TRBD2. The CDR3 runs 15 residues. Unmatched junction bases numbered 5, after V lost 3 bases and J lost 7 bases. Germline CDR1 reads SGHVS; CDR2 reads FNYEAQ. The CDR3 nucleotides are TGTGCCAGCAGCTTCCTAGCGGGAGGAGTTAATGAGCAGTTCTTC. As protein: CASSFLAGGVNEQFF.

The V and J genes are TRBV4-3 and TRBJ2-7; the match to TRBD2 covers 7 bases. The CDR3 is 16 amino acids. Germline V gene sequence: CDR1 LGHNA, CDR2 YSLEER. J gave up 3 bases and V 0 bases, and 8 bases lay outside the gene matches. CDR3 DNA: TGCGCCAGCAGCCAAGATTATTTCCTAGCGGACTACGAGCAGTACTTC. Protein product: CASSQDYFLADYEQYF.

The V call is TRBV6-6, the J call TRBJ2-7, with 7 positions matching TRBD1. This CDR3 comprises 15 residues. CDR1 and CDR2 (germline): MNHNY, SVGAGI (reference sequence). V gave up 5 bases and J gave up 4 bases; unmatched junction bases: 11. In nucleotides, the CDR3 is TGTGCCAGCAGTCGATCCGGGACAGTTCCTTACGAGCAGTACTTC. Encoded protein: CASSRSGTVPYEQYF.

This sequence joins TRBV7-2 and TRBJ2-7, with 8 positions matching TRBD1. In germline, CDR1 is SGHTA, CDR2 FQGNSA. V was pared by 3 bases and J by 0 bases, with 4 bases of the junction left unmatched. The CDR3 has 15 residues. The CDR3 DNA follows: TGTGCCAGCAGCTTCAGTGGGACAGGCTCCTACGAGCAGTACTTC. It is translated as CASSFSGTGSYEQYF.

DNA for the CDR3: TGTGCCAGCAGCTTTCAGGTTAATGAAAAACTGTTTTTT. Its protein is CASSFQVNEKLFF. This chain links TRBV7-9 with TRBJ1-4; D is unclear. Germline CDR1 is SEHNR and CDR2 is FQNEAQ (reference sequence). The CDR3 is 13 residues long. V shed 3 bases and J shed 4 bases, with 6 bases lying between them.

The chain is built from TRBV6-1 and TRBJ2-1; 10 bases match TRBD2. V was clipped by 7 bases and J by 6 bases; unmatched bases: 9. Germline CDR1 is MNHNS and CDR2 is SASEGT. There are 15 residues in the CDR3. CDR3 nucleotides: TGTGCCAGCATCCCGGGAGCGGGAGGGGGCAATGAGCAGTTCTTC. Translated, it gives CASIPGAGGGNEQFF.

This clone was recorded a few times. The chain couples TRBV2 to TRBJ2-7, with TRBD1 as a possible D gene (6 bases). V lost 4 bases, J lost 8 bases, and 9 bases lay in between. The CDR3 has 11 residues. The germline V gene has CDR1 SNHLY and CDR2 FYNNEI. The DNA of the CDR3 is TGTGCCAGCAGTGGGGACACCAAGCAGTACTTC. Its protein is CASSGDTKQYF.

The chain joins TRBV6-6 to TRBJ2-1; 12 bases agree with TRBD2. The CDR3 is made up of 17 amino acids. The J segment lost 1 base and the V segment lost 6 bases, leaving 7 bases of the junction unmatched. Germline lookup yields CDR1 MNHNY and CDR2 SVGAGI (reference sequence). The CDR3: CASRRLAGEMSYNEQFF. CDR3 DNA sequence: TGTGCCAGCAGGCGACTAGCGGGAGAGATGTCCTACAATGAGCAGTTCTTC.

The rearrangement links TRBV21-1 to TRBJ1-5; the DNA was not compared with TRBD1, the D call given in the table. TRBV21-1 is an annotated pseudogene. This CDR3 comprises 18 residues. CDR3 protein: CASSVGTGDGMLNQPQHF. The CDR3 DNA is TGTGCCAGCAGCGTAGGGACAGGGGATGGGATGTTGAATCAGCCCCAGCATTTT.

The chain has TRBV19 and TRBJ2-1; 8 bases align to TRBD2. The CDR3 has 15 amino acids. Trimming at V came to 11 bases and at J to 4 bases, leaving 13 bases not matched to a gene. In germline, CDR1 is LNHDA, CDR2 SQIVND (reference sequence). The CDR3 loop is CAPPHAASGYNEQFF. The CDR3 coding sequence is TGTGCCCCCCCCCACGCAGCTAGCGGGTACAATGAGCAGTTCTTC.

The chain carries TRBV5-1 and TRBJ1-4; no firm D call. This CDR3 is built from 15 residues. V was shortened by 0 bases and J by 5 bases, with 11 bases between the two germline ends. CDR1 and CDR2 (germline): SGHRS, YFSETQ. The CDR3 DNA follows: TGCGCCAGCAGCTTGGTACCGGGTTCAAATGAAAAACTGTTTTTT. Translation: CASSLVPGSNEKLFF.

V and J are TRBV28 and TRBJ2-5; D might be TRBD1 (7 bases). The CDR3 runs to 13 residues. The germline V and J ends were trimmed by 5 bases and 5 bases, with 12 bases remaining between them. CDR1 and CDR2 (germline): MDHEN, SYDVKM. CDR3 nucleotides: TGTGCCAGCAGTGGCAGGGGGAGGGAGACCCAGTACTTC. It is translated as CASSGRGRETQYF.

The chain employs TRBV4-3 and TRBJ2-5; D possibly corresponds to TRBD2 (7 bases). This CDR3 has 17 amino acids. Trimming took 0 bases from V and 2 from J, leaving 16 bases between them. Germline loops: CDR1 LGHNA, CDR2 YSLEER. CDR3 loop: CASSQEVRGPPQETQYF. CDR3 nucleotides: TGCGCCAGCAGCCAAGAAGTGCGGGGGCCCCCACAAGAGACCCAGTACTTC.

The chain is built from TRBV3-1 (or the pseudogene TRBV3-2) and TRBJ2-7, with 12 positions matching TRBD2. J lost 0 bases, V lost 4 bases, and 10 bases had no gene match. Germline values: CDR1 LGHDT, CDR2 YNNKEL (reference sequence). This CDR3 has 18 residues. As DNA, the CDR3 is TGTGCCAGCAGCCCTCGGACTAGCGGGGCGATCACCTCCTACGAGCAGTACTTC. Residues: CASSPRTSGAITSYEQYF.

The rearrangement joins TRBV4-3 to TRBJ2-5; a weak D match, TRBD2 (6 bases). Germline V gives CDR1 LGHNA, CDR2 YSLEER. This CDR3 region has 13 residues. V lost 1 base, J lost 3 bases, and 6 bases lay in between. CDR3 residues: CASSQGGEETQYF. For the CDR3, the DNA is TGCGCCAGCAGCCAAGGGGGGGAAGAGACCCAGTACTTC.

This chain links TRBV7-6 with TRBJ2-1, with 9 bases identical to TRBD2. The germline CDR1 and CDR2 sequences are SGHVS and FNYEAQ. The V gene end was trimmed by 6 bases and the J gene end by 6 bases; junction bases not matched to a gene: 12. The length of the CDR3 is 16 residues. This CDR3 reads CASSKSRGTSINEQFF. DNA for the CDR3: TGTGCCAGCAGTAAAAGCAGAGGGACTAGCATCAATGAGCAGTTCTTC. Full variable domain (rest looked up from reference TRBV7-6 and TRBJ2-1): GAGVSQSPRYKVTKRGQDVALRCDPISGHVSLYWYRQALGQGPEFLTYFNYEAQQDKSGLPNDRFSAERPEGSISTLTIQRTEQRDSAMYRCASSKSRGTSINEQFFGPGTRLTVL.

This rearrangement joins TRBV7-3 to TRBJ2-3, with D perhaps TRBD2 (6 bases). The CDR3 contains 13 residues. Per the germline V gene, CDR1 is SGHTA and CDR2 is FQGTGA. Trimming took off 2 bases at V and 5 bases at J, with 8 bases between the two ends. DNA of the CDR3: TGTGCCAGCAGCTTATTGGGGGGAGATACGCAGTATTTT. It encodes CASSLLGGDTQYF. The full variable domain, rest sourced from reference TRBV7-3 and TRBJ2-3, is GAGVSQTPSNKVTEKGKYVELRCDPISGHTALYWYRQSLGQGPEFLIYFQGTGAADDSGLPNDRFFAVRPEGSVSTLKIQRTERGDSAVYLCASSLLGGDTQYFGPGTRLTVL.

The table lists this clone with a count of one. The J gene is TRBJ1-5, the V gene TRBV6-6; TRBD1 matches at 8 bases. Trimming removed 2 bases from V and 2 bases from J; junction bases left unmatched: 5. The CDR3 runs 16 residues. Germline V gene data show CDR1 as MNHNY and CDR2 as SVGAGI (reference sequence). The CDR3 nucleotides read TGTGCCAGCAGTTACCGGACAGGGCAGGGCAATCAGCCCCAGCATTTT. Protein product: CASSYRTGQGNQPQHF.

This clone was counted a single time. This chain links TRBV5-1 with TRBJ2-7; D might be TRBD2 (6 bases). Germline CDR1 SGHRS, CDR2 YFSETQ. CDR3 length: 14 residues. V shed 7 bases and J shed 0 bases, with 14 bases lying between them. CDR3 sequence: CASAIGGASYEQYF. In DNA form, the CDR3 reads TGCGCCAGCGCCATAGGAGGGGCCTCCTACGAGCAGTACTTC.

The chain recombines TRBV30 with TRBJ1-6, with a possible D match to TRBD1 (6 bases). Germline-derived CDR1 and CDR2 are GTSNPN and SVGIG (reference sequence). CDR3 length: 15 residues. V lost 0 bases, J lost 11 bases, and 17 bases lay in between. CDR3 sequence reads: CAWSVQGQHGPPLHF. CDR3 nucleotides: TGTGCCTGGAGTGTACAGGGCCAGCACGGCCCACCCCTCCACTTT.

The chain has TRBV19 and TRBJ2-6; TRBD2 matches at 7 bases. Germline CDR1 LNHDA, CDR2 SQIVND (reference sequence). The CDR3 spans 17 residues. The V segment lost 3 bases and the J segment 4 bases; nucleotides outside the gene matches: 9. CDR3: CASSIGRAGAGANVLTF. Here the CDR3 DNA reads TGTGCCAGTAGTATTGGGAGGGCCGGCGCAGGGGCCAACGTCCTGACTTTC.

V is TRBV7-8 and J is TRBJ2-2; 7 nucleotides line up with TRBD2. The germline V gene has CDR1 SGHVS and CDR2 FQNEAQ. This CDR3 has 16 residues. The V gene end was trimmed by 0 bases and the J gene end by 8 bases; junction bases not matched to a gene: 9. The CDR3 coding sequence is TGTGCCAGCAGCTTAGCCCCGGGAGGAACTAGAGGGGAGCTGTTTTTT. This codes for CASSLAPGGTRGELFF.

The CDR3 region is CASSVAEGNTEAFF. The CDR3 DNA follows: TGTGCCAGCAGCGTAGCGGAGGGGAACACTGAAGCTTTCTTT. The chain couples TRBV9 to TRBJ1-1; D unclear. The CDR3 is 14 amino acids. Germline assignment: CDR1 SGDLS and CDR2 YYNGEE. The V gene lost 0 bases and the J gene lost 1 base, with 7 bases spanning the gap.

The chain carries TRBV6-2 or TRBV6-3 and TRBJ1-1, with D possibly being TRBD1 (6 bases). The CDR3 extends over 14 amino acids. Germline CDR1 MNHEY, CDR2 SVGEGT. V was clipped by 5 bases and J by 5 bases, with 15 bases between them. The CDR3 is CASSRTVGETEAFF. CDR3 DNA sequence: TGTGCCAGCAGTCGGACAGTGGGGGAAACTGAAGCTTTCTTT.

The rearrangement joins TRBV11-1 to TRBJ2-5; 9 bases align to TRBD2. CDR1 is SGHAT, CDR2 FQDESV, per germline (reference sequence). The length of the CDR3 is 15 residues. After removal of 2 bases from V and 4 bases from J, the junction contained 5 bases not matched to a gene. The CDR3 coding sequence is TGTGCCAGCAGCTTACTCGCGGGAGGGCCAGAGACCCAGTACTTC. It is translated as CASSLLAGGPETQYF. The variable domain in full, with the rest retrieved from reference TRBV11-1 and TRBJ2-5, is EAEVAQSPRYKITEKSQAVAFWCDPISGHATLYWYRQILGQGPELLVQFQDESVVDDSQLPKDRFSAERLKGVDSTLKIQPAELGDSAMYLCASSLLAGGPETQYFGPGTRLLVL.